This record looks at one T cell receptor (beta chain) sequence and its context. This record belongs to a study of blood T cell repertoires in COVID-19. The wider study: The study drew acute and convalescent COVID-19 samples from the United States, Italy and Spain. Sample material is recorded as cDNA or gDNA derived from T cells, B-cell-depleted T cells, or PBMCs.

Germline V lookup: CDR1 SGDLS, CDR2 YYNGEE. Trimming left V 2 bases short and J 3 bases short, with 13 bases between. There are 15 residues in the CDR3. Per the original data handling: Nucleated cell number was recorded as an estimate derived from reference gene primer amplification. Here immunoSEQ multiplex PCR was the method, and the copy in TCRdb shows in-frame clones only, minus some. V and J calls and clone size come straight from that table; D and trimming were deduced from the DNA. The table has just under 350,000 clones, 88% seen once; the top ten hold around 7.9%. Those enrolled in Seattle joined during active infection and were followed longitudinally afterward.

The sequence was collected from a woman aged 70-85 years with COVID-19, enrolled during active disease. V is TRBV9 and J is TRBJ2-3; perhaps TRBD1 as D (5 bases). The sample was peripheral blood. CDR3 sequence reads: CASSVFQGLTDTQYF. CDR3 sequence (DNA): TGTGCCAGCAGCGTTTTCCAGGGTTTGACAGATACGCAGTATTTT.